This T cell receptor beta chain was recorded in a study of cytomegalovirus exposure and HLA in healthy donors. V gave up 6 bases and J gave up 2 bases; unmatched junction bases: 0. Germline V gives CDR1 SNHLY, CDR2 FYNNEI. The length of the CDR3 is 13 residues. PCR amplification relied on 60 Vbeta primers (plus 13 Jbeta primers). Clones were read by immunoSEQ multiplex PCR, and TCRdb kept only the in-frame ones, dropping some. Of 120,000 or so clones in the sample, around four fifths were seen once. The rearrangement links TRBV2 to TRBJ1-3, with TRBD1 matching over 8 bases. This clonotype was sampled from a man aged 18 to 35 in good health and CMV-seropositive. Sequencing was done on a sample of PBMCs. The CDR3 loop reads CASRQGAGNTIYF. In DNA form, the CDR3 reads TGTGCCAGCAGACAGGGGGCTGGAAACACCATATATTTT.